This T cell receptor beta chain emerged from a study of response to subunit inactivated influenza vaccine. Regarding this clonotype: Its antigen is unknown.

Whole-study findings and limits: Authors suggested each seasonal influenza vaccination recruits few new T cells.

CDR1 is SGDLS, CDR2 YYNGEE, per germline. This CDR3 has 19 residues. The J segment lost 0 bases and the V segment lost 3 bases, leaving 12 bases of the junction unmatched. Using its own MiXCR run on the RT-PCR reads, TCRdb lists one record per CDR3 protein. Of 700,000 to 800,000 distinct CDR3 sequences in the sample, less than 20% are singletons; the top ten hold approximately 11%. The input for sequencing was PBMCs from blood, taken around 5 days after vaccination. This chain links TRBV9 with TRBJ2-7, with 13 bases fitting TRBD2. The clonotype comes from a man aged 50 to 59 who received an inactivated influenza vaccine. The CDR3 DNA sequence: TGTGCCAGCAGCGAAGGACTAGCGGGAGTCTTTTTCAGCTCCTACGAGCAGTACTTC. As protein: CASSEGLAGVFFSSYEQYF.